Listed below are T cell receptor beta chains from one sample, sequenced in a study of blood T cell repertoires in COVID-19. The protocol was immunoSEQ multiplex PCR, while the TCRdb copy is restricted to in-frame clones and leaves out a portion. Of about 280,000 clones detected, 90% appear once; the ten largest clones hold over 4%. Input material: PBMCs or T cells enriched from blood (not recorded which). Receptors originate from a woman aged 30 to 39 with acute COVID-19. The CDR3 runs from the conserved cysteine through the conserved F or W. The D gene is left open where the match is weak. A clone size is listed for some rows: how often the clone was seen (once, few, many), or a class if it is expanded.

j_gene | abundance | d_gene | v_gene | CDR3aa | CDR3nt
TRBJ1-6 | . | . | TRBV11-1 | CASSSGQDTLHF | TGTGCCAGCAGCTCGGGACAAGATACCCTCCACTTT
TRBJ2-6 | . | . | TRBV19 | CASSIDLRAGANVLTF | TGTGCCAGTAGTATAGATCTCCGGGCTGGGGCCAACGTCCTGACTTTC
TRBJ2-7 | . | . | TRBV2 | CASSVMGVRYEQYF | TGTGCCAGCAGTGTCATGGGAGTCCGCTACGAGCAGTACTTC
TRBJ2-7 | . | TRBD1 | TRBV25-1 | CASSEYDRDYEQYF | TGTGCCAGCAGTGAATATGACAGGGATTACGAGCAGTACTTC
TRBJ2-2 | . | TRBD1 | TRBV19 | CASSTRDSANTGELFF | TGTGCCAGTAGTACCCGGGACAGCGCGAACACCGGGGAGCTGTTTTTT
TRBJ2-3 | . | . | TRBV11-2 | CASSLVGLQNPTQYF | TGTGCCAGCAGCTTAGTAGGACTACAGAATCCTACGCAGTATTTT
TRBJ1-2 | few | . | TRBV28 | CASSWGHYGYTF | TGTGCCAGCAGTTGGGGGCACTATGGCTACACCTTC
TRBJ2-1 | . | TRBD1 | TRBV27 | CASSKIPSDRDEQFF | TGTGCCAGCAGTAAAATTCCCTCAGACAGGGATGAGCAGTTCTTC
TRBJ2-1 | . | TRBD2 | TRBV11-2 | CASSSGTSGNNEQFF | TGTGCCAGCAGCTCTGGGACTAGCGGGAACAATGAGCAGTTCTTC
TRBJ2-7 | . | . | TRBV21-1 | CASSKAGHNIPPTSSYEQYF | TGTGCCAGCAGCAAAGCCGGACATAACATCCCACCTACGAGCTCCTACGAGCAGTACTTC
TRBJ2-7 | . | . | TRBV25-1 | CASSEEQGGYEQYF | TGTGCCAGCAGTGAAGAGCAGGGAGGCTACGAGCAGTACTTC
TRBJ1-6 | . | . | TRBV7-2 | CASSPQWSGSPLHF | TGTGCCAGCAGCCCTCAGTGGTCGGGTTCACCCCTCCACTTT